This record covers a single T cell receptor beta chain. What it recognizes is unknown. Clones were read by immunoSEQ multiplex PCR, and TCRdb kept only the in-frame ones, dropping some. The data show around 160,000 clones, about 90% seen once. Losses at the gene ends were 4 bases for V and 1 base for J; bases not matched to a gene: 4. The germline gives CDR1 ENHRY, CDR2 SYGVKD. The CDR3 consists of 15 residues. The data stem from a study of T cell responses to AZD1222 COVID-19 vaccine. General study findings and limits: Clonal diversity may have been underestimated in mostly white British donors. Baseline seropositivity occurred in only a handful of AZD1222 recipients.

Material: peripheral blood, obtained 28 days after the second AZD1222 dose. This clonotype was obtained from an adult who received the AZD1222 COVID-19 vaccine. The chain combines TRBV10-3 with TRBJ1-2, with TRBD1 matching 9 bases. The CDR3, as DNA: TGTGCCATCAGTGCCGGGGACAGGGTTAACTATGGCTACACCTTC. It specifies CAISAGDRVNYGYTF.